This TCR beta chain was recovered during a study of vaccination and CD4 T cells after COVID-19. Study details: In the convalescent cohort, there were six males and four females, two of them Hispanic.

Cultured CD4+ T-cell DNA underwent Oncomine TCR Beta short-read sequencing. In TCRdb, the PCR reads were re-called with MiXCR into one record per CDR3 protein. The data hold about 19,000 distinct CDR3 sequences, with roughly 24% observed a single time. This clonotype showed up just a few times. What it binds is not known. The germline V gene encodes CDR1 SGHNT and CDR2 YYREEE (reference sequence). The CDR3 contains 14 residues. Trimming at V came to 0 bases and at J to 7 bases, leaving 6 bases not matched to a gene. Treatment of the sample: approximately 10-day PBMC culture with coronavirus spike peptide pools or control peptides (ViraFEST assay).

This sequence joins TRBV5-4 and TRBJ1-2; 7 bases agree with TRBD1. Input material: cultured CD4+ T cells from blood. This receptor was identified in a human donor with COVID-19. This CDR3 reads CASSLGDRVGGYTF. DNA for the CDR3: TGTGCCAGCAGCTTGGGTGACAGGGTGGGTGGCTACACCTTC. Combining the CDR3 with reference TRBV5-4 and TRBJ1-2 gives the whole variable domain ETGVTQSPTHLIKTRGQQVTLRCSSQSGHNTVSWYQQALGQGPQFIFQYYREEENGRGNFPPRFSGLQFPNYSSELNVNALELDDSALYLCASSLGDRVGGYTFGSGTRLTVV.